The 26 T cell receptor beta chains presented below share a single source sample, sequenced in a study of T cell responses to AZD1222 COVID-19 vaccine. Assay used: immunoSEQ multiplex PCR; TCRdb lists only in-frame clones, some missing. The sample includes about 120,000 clones, around 89% of them seen just once. The sample here was peripheral blood, taken on day 0 of MenACWY control vaccination. These receptors all stem from an adult in good health.

The CDR3 coding sequence is TGTGCCAGCAGTGAAGCGACCAGGGGAAATGGCTACACCTTC. It encodes CASSEATRGNGYTF. The rearrangement links TRBV2 to TRBJ1-2; D possibly corresponds to TRBD1 (6 bases). CDR3 size: 14 residues. V lost 0 bases, J lost 6 bases, and 11 bases lay in between. CDR1 is SNHLY, CDR2 FYNNEI, per germline.

The chain joins TRBV30 to TRBJ2-3; D might be TRBD2 (6 bases). The germline V and J ends were trimmed by 4 bases and 0 bases, with 11 bases remaining between them. The CDR3 consists of 14 residues. CDR1 and CDR2 (germline): GTSNPN, SVGIG (reference sequence). This CDR3 reads CAWTSGPSTDTQYF. The CDR3 DNA sequence: TGTGCCTGGACCAGCGGGCCCAGCACAGATACGCAGTATTTT.

This clone has just one count. V is TRBV19 and J is TRBJ2-5; TRBD1 agrees at 8 bases. This CDR3 has 16 residues. Germline CDR1 is LNHDA and CDR2 is SQIVND (reference sequence). V was clipped by 3 bases and J by 4 bases; unmatched bases: 10. The CDR3 nucleotides are TGTGCCAGTAGTATTAGTCAGGGGGCGCATGGAGAGACCCAGTACTTC. It codes for CASSISQGAHGETQYF.

The V call is TRBV7-3, the J call TRBJ2-5, with 9 positions matching TRBD2. Germline V lookup: CDR1 SGHTA, CDR2 FQGTGA. CDR3 length: 13 amino acids. V was clipped by 5 bases and J by 4 bases; unmatched bases: 2. CDR3 nucleotide sequence: TGTGCCAGCAGCAAGACTAGCGGAGAGACCCAGTACTTC. Its protein is CASSKTSGETQYF.

The chain has TRBV27 and TRBJ2-7, with D perhaps TRBD1 or TRBD2 (5 bases each). Germline CDR1 reads MNHEY; CDR2 reads SMNVEV (reference sequence). V was shortened by 3 bases and J by 3 bases, with 12 bases between the two germline ends. CDR3 length: 14 residues. The DNA of the CDR3 is TGTGCCAGCAGTTTGGGGGAGAAGATCTACGAGCAGTACTTC. Amino acids: CASSLGEKIYEQYF.

The sample holds many counts of this clone. The J gene is TRBJ2-1, the V gene TRBV29-1; D remains ambiguous. The V and J ends lost 3 bases and 6 bases respectively, with 6 bases between them. The CDR3 length is 11 residues. CDR1 is SQVTM and CDR2 is ANQGSEA in the germline V gene. CDR3 DNA: TGCAGCGTTGAGGGTTTCAATGAGCAGTTCTTC. Protein product: CSVEGFNEQFF.

The gene calls are TRBV6-1 and TRBJ2-7, with D perhaps assigned TRBD1 or TRBD2 (5 bases each). Trimming stripped 3 bases from V and 2 bases from J, with 14 bases between. Germline lookup yields CDR1 MNHNS and CDR2 SASEGT. CDR3 length: 15 amino acids. The CDR3: CASSDGTHGPYEQYF. The CDR3 DNA follows: TGTGCCAGCAGTGATGGGACCCACGGACCCTACGAGCAGTACTTC.

The chain employs TRBV29-1 and TRBJ1-2, with D possibly being TRBD1 (5 bases). The CDR3 totals 12 residues. Per the germline V gene, CDR1 is SQVTM and CDR2 is ANQGSEA. V was clipped by 6 bases and J by 6 bases, with 14 bases between them. Here the CDR3 DNA reads TGCAGCGTGGGTGGAGGGGTGGATGGCTACACCTTC. Its protein product is CSVGGGVDGYTF.

This chain links TRBV10-3 with TRBJ2-1, with a tentative D call TRBD2 (5 bases). V shed 8 bases and J shed 3 bases, with 14 bases lying between them. This CDR3 contains 14 residues. Germline CDR1 reads ENHRY; CDR2 reads SYGVKD. CDR3 bases: TGTGCCATCCGGAGTAGCGACAACTACAATGAGCAGTTCTTC. This encodes CAIRSSDNYNEQFF.

The chain combines TRBV27 with TRBJ2-3, with D tentatively TRBD2 (6 bases). Per germline, CDR1 MNHEY and CDR2 SMNVEV (reference sequence). V lost 6 bases and J lost 6, with 13 bases in between. CDR3 length: 13 residues. CDR3 sequence (DNA): TGTGCCAGCAGGGGACTCGGTGTGGATACGCAGTATTTT. Its protein is CASRGLGVDTQYF.

The chain is built from TRBV6-6 and TRBJ2-7, with TRBD1 identical over 8 bases. The CDR3 loop spans 15 amino acids. Trimming removed 5 bases from V and 3 bases from J; junction bases left unmatched: 9. Germline assignment: CDR1 MNHNY and CDR2 SVGAGI (reference sequence). The CDR3 DNA is TGTGCCAGCAGTCGGCCTCGGACAGGGAGCTACGAGCAGTACTTC. Encoded protein: CASSRPRTGSYEQYF.

The CDR3 reads CASTPGPGGNQPQHF. For the CDR3, the DNA is TGTGCCAGCACTCCCGGCCCGGGGGGCAATCAGCCCCAGCATTTT. The rearrangement links TRBV27 to TRBJ1-5, with D tentatively TRBD1 (5 bases). Germline V lookup: CDR1 MNHEY, CDR2 SMNVEV (reference sequence). The V end lost 7 bases, the J end lost 2 bases, and 15 bases lay between the germline ends. CDR3 length equals 15 residues.

The J gene is TRBJ1-1, the V gene TRBV7-3; TRBD1 matches at 10 bases. Trimming removed 5 bases from V and 1 base from J; junction bases left unmatched: 7. This CDR3 has 16 residues. In germline, CDR1 is SGHTA, CDR2 FQGTGA. The CDR3 DNA is TGTGCCAGCAGCCGACAGGGGGCCGCGGGGAACACTGAAGCTTTCTTT. Protein: CASSRQGAAGNTEAFF. Filled out from reference TRBV7-3 and TRBJ1-1, the complete variable domain reads GAGVSQTPSNKVTEKGKYVELRCDPISGHTALYWYRQSLGQGPEFLIYFQGTGAADDSGLPNDRFFAVRPEGSVSTLKIQRTERGDSAVYLCASSRQGAAGNTEAFFGQGTRLTVV.

This chain uses TRBV6-5 with TRBJ1-6, with a weak D call TRBD1 (5 bases). CDR1 and CDR2 from the germline V gene are MNHEY and SVGAGI. CDR3 size: 13 residues. With 0 bases removed from V and 14 bases from J, the gap between germline ends came to 11 bases. CDR3 region: CASSYSGGATLHF. Written as DNA, the CDR3 is TGTGCCAGCAGTTACTCCGGGGGTGCGACCCTCCACTTT.

This sequence joins TRBV4-2 and TRBJ2-7; 7 bases line up with TRBD1. V gave up 0 bases and J gave up 6 bases; unmatched junction bases: 5. The CDR3 consists of 14 residues. Germline assignment: CDR1 LGHNA and CDR2 YNFKEQ. CDR3 nucleotides: TGTGCCAGCAGCCAAGATAGGGGGCTGGCCGAGCAGTACTTC. Protein: CASSQDRGLAEQYF.

This clone occurred once. This chain joins TRBV10-3 and TRBJ1-2; TRBD1 is a possible D gene (5 bases). Trimming removed 6 bases at V and 0 bases at J, with 5 bases between. Germline CDR1 ENHRY, CDR2 SYGVKD. The CDR3 sequence is 12 residues long. This chain's CDR3 is CAIRTANYGYTF. DNA for the CDR3: TGTGCCATCAGGACAGCTAACTATGGCTACACCTTC.

V is TRBV5-4 and J is TRBJ1-1, with D unresolved. The germline V and J ends were trimmed by 4 bases and 11 bases, with 9 bases remaining between them. CDR1 and CDR2 (germline): SGHNT, YYREEE (reference sequence). The CDR3 consists of 10 residues. As DNA, the CDR3 is TGTGCCAGCAGCCCGGATAAGGCTTTCTTT. It specifies CASSPDKAFF.

The genes are TRBV7-3 and TRBJ2-3; D is ambiguous. The germline gives CDR1 SGHTA, CDR2 FQGTGA. The CDR3 has 12 amino acids. Trimming left V 2 bases short and J 4 bases short, with 4 bases between. The CDR3 coding sequence is TGTGCCAGCAGCTTAGAGGCAGATACGCAGTATTTT. This gives the protein CASSLEADTQYF. Variable domain in full (rest from reference TRBV7-3 and TRBJ2-3): GAGVSQTPSNKVTEKGKYVELRCDPISGHTALYWYRQSLGQGPEFLIYFQGTGAADDSGLPNDRFFAVRPEGSVSTLKIQRTERGDSAVYLCASSLEADTQYFGPGTRLTVL.

The genes are TRBV6-5 and TRBJ1-4; TRBD1 matches 7 bases. Germline V gene sequence: CDR1 MNHEY, CDR2 SVGAGI. The ends lost 7 bases at V and 6 bases at J; junction bases unmatched: 8. The CDR3 covers 14 residues. DNA for the CDR3: TGTGCCAGCACTCAAGGGGGCGAACATGAAAAACTGTTTTTT. This gives the protein CASTQGGEHEKLFF.

This chain connects TRBV6-5 to TRBJ2-7, with D possibly matching TRBD2 (6 bases). Trimming stripped 10 bases from V and 2 bases from J, with 15 bases between. Germline values: CDR1 MNHEY, CDR2 SVGAGI. The CDR3 extends over 13 amino acids. Here the CDR3 DNA reads TGTGCCACCGCCGTGGGGGGAGCCTACGAGCAGTACTTC. As protein: CATAVGGAYEQYF.

The chain joins TRBV11-3 to TRBJ2-1; 7 bases align to TRBD2. Germline CDR1 SGHNT, CDR2 YENEEA. The CDR3 runs to 19 residues. Unmatched junction bases numbered 12, after V lost 1 base and J lost 0 bases. The CDR3 region is CASSLGLGAGSDSYNEQFF. CDR3 DNA sequence: TGTGCCAGCAGCTTAGGTTTGGGAGCGGGAAGTGACTCCTACAATGAGCAGTTCTTC.

The V and J genes are TRBV3-1 (or the pseudogene TRBV3-2) and TRBJ1-1; 10 bases are shared with TRBD1. Germline V gene lookup returns CDR1 LGHDT and CDR2 YNNKEL (reference sequence). The CDR3 loop spans 17 amino acids. V was clipped by 4 bases and J by 0 bases; unmatched bases: 8. CDR3 sequence reads: CASSPHDRGRLNTEAFF. The CDR3 nucleotides read TGTGCCAGCAGCCCCCACGACAGGGGGCGGCTGAACACTGAAGCTTTCTTT.

The CDR3 region is CASSVGWEGEDTQYF. In nucleotides, the CDR3 is TGTGCCAGCAGTGTGGGGTGGGAGGGCGAAGATACGCAGTATTTT. The rearrangement links TRBV2 to TRBJ2-3; 7 bases map to TRBD2. The trim removed 4 bases at V and 5 bases at J, leaving 9 bases unmatched. The CDR3 is 15 amino acids. CDR1 and CDR2 from the germline V gene are SNHLY and FYNNEI.

This chain uses TRBV28 with TRBJ1-5; D might be TRBD1 (6 bases). Trimming left V 7 bases short and J 1 base short, with 8 bases between. The CDR3 length is 13 residues. In germline, CDR1 is MDHEN, CDR2 SYDVKM. This CDR3 reads CASIDRSNQPQHF. CDR3 nucleotide sequence: TGTGCCAGCATTGACAGGAGCAATCAGCCCCAGCATTTT.

The chain joins TRBV27 to TRBJ1-5; D uncertain. V was trimmed by 4 bases and J by 1 base, leaving 11 bases between them. This CDR3 region has 15 residues. CDR1 and CDR2 (germline): MNHEY, SMNVEV (reference sequence). CDR3 loop: CASSYQGNSNQPQHF. The CDR3 DNA is TGTGCCAGCAGTTACCAAGGGAACAGCAATCAGCCCCAGCATTTT.

The chain couples TRBV27 to TRBJ1-5, with 8 bases lining up with TRBD1. The J segment lost 9 bases and the V segment lost 2 bases, leaving 3 bases of the junction unmatched. The germline gives CDR1 MNHEY, CDR2 SMNVEV (reference sequence). The CDR3 is 13 residues long. CDR3 sequence: CASSLGQGAPQHF. The CDR3 DNA reads TGTGCCAGCAGTTTAGGACAGGGCGCGCCCCAGCATTTT.